This TCR beta chain was identified during a study of regulatory T cells in long-lasting Graves disease (dated by TCRdb to 2020 to 2022). In terms of the full investigation: Patients with newly diagnosed Graves' disease had been on antithyroid drugs for under 3 months. Peripheral blood TCR sequencing and RNA sequencing compared persistent Graves' disease patients with newly diagnosed Graves' disease patients. The study was conducted in China and was registered as a clinical trial. TCR sequencing covered around 13 persistent and 20 newly diagnosed Graves' disease patients, around 33 samples in total.

The CDR3 measures 14 amino acids from cysteine to phenylalanine. This entry keeps only the CDR3 DNA: 42 bases, framed from base 1. The trim is 4 bases for V and 7 bases for J, with a gap of 16 bases between the germline ends. Taken from the germline V gene, the CDR1 and CDR2 loops are KGHDR and SFDVKD. A few counts support this clonotype. What antigen it recognizes has not been identified. The sample holds no much larger clone one base away, and base qualities are not on file. The method was multiplex PCR. Reads for this sample came from an Illumina HiSeq 4000. CDR3 regions were amplified by Arm-PCR with iRepertoire HTBI primers to construct TCR beta libraries. Before sequencing, the PCR products went through gel purification. In the authors' own workflow: A total of 60 to 80 TRBV and some 15 TRBJ segments were identified across samples and were used for gene usage analysis of CDR3 amino acid clonotypes. Filtered high-quality paired reads were merged into contigs using COPE and FqMerger. Contigs were aligned with BLAST to IMGT TRBV, TRBD and TRBJ reference genes, and CDR3 was defined per IMGT. Any clonotype with a frequency above 0.1% was classified as a highly expanded clone. Repertoire diversity was measured by Shannon entropy, and V-J evenness by the Gini coefficient. Public clonotypes were defined as clonotypes shared by more than one individual. TCRdb cleaned the public reads at Q25 with fastp, built clones with MiXCR and kept in-frame beta chains. Every CDR3 protein is listed once, alongside the most common genes and DNA of its rows. Here the V and J calls rest on TCRdb's processing, not on the authors' analysis. The sample data list 500,000 or so distinct CDR3 sequences, and 16% of these were observed just once. The ten biggest clones cover 10% to 15% of the sample.

In the paper's terms, the time point label means: newly diagnosed GD, antithyroid drugs for less than 3 months. For both TCR sequencing and RNA sequencing, RNA was extracted from PBMCs in TRIzol. The diagnosis of Graves' disease was made according to American Thyroid Association guidelines. Recruitment of patients was carried out at an endocrinology department in Xi'an, China. Each patient gave approximately 9.7 milliliters of peripheral blood, collected in an EDTA anticoagulant tube. Ficoll Paque Plus density gradient separation was used to isolate PBMCs, and no further T cell sorting was performed. An Agilent 2100 Bioanalyzer and agarose gel were used to assess RNA quality, and a NanoDrop 2000 was used to measure RNA concentration. Points the paper makes about the study in general: Only the TCR beta chain was sequenced and analyzed. Compared with newly diagnosed patients, patients with persistent Graves' disease had lower TCR Shannon entropy and fewer highly expanded clones, which suggests clonal expansion. Persistent disease showed preferential use of TRBV28, TRBJ1-2 and TRBJ2-5, whereas newly diagnosed disease favored TRBV20-1 and TRBJ2-1. Peripheral blood alone was examined, since thyroid tissue, which constituted the primary lesion, could not be accessed. The authors noted that the small sample size was a limitation that may lower accuracy. Persistent patients shared more public clonotypes among themselves (around 2,500) than newly diagnosed patients did (approximately 970).

These sequences were also reported in another study, on T cells in Graves' hyperthyroidism and ophthalmopathy. As the second study states: A patient counted as having stable Graves' hyperthyroidism if no progression to ophthalmopathy occurred over 18 months of follow-up. The hyperthyroidism patients were between 18 and 65 years old and newly diagnosed, with a disease duration of less than 2 months. Any patient with an uncontrolled infection, another autoimmune disease, pregnancy or lactation was excluded. Diagnoses were based on clinical symptoms, serum thyroxine and TRAb, thyroid ultrasound and orbital computed tomography. The TCR CDR3 was subjected to a first round of RT-PCR using the HTBI primer set and the Qiagen OneStep RT-PCR kit. Most expanded thyroid clonotypes (frequency above 0.001) were also detected in blood, a finding suggesting that blood repertoires may reflect thyroid immune responses. Ophthalmopathy was separated from stable hyperthyroidism by a 13 V-J signature model, with approximately 90% sensitivity and about 81% specificity obtained in cross-validation and 80%/75% obtained in testing. In validation, the model predicted progression to ophthalmopathy with about 71% sensitivity and 72% to 85% specificity, a median of around 6.6 months before onset. TCR V-J signatures able to tell the groups apart were searched for in a discovery cohort of 90 to 100 patients, of whom 40 to 45 had Graves' ophthalmopathy and 57 had stable Graves' hyperthyroidism. Whether ophthalmopathy could be predicted prospectively was tested in an independent validation cohort made up of 18 to 20 hyperthyroidism patients plus 17 patients who later progressed to ophthalmopathy. The 85 to 100 discovery patients were divided at random into training and test sets in a 7:3 ratio. The study also compared thyroid tissue and blood T-cell repertoires from five or six Graves' hyperthyroidism patients. Following sampling, methimazole starting at 30 mg daily was given to hyperthyroidism patients, and high-dose intravenous methylprednisolone was given to ophthalmopathy patients. Libraries were constructed in a second round of multiplex PCR, after which size selection and purification were performed. Paired-end sequencing of the libraries was performed with 100 bp reads on an Illumina HiSeq2000. Raw data were processed with SOAPnuke, discarding reads with adapters, uncalled bases, mean Phred below 15, or no exact constant-primer or identifier match. High-quality paired reads were merged with COPE v1.2.5, and unique nucleotide sequences were defined as clonotypes. Clonotypes were aligned to IMGT TRBV, TRBD and TRBJ reference segments using MiTCR v1.1. The analysis was restricted to V-J combinations with a frequency above 0.0001, which together covered roughly 99% of the repertoires. A TCS score was defined as the ratio between F50 (clonal expansion) and ExV (chaos), using BLOSUM62-based TCRdist between CDR3 peptides within each V-J. Welch's t-statistics and random forest reduced fewer than 550 V-J features to fewer than 15, which were used in a naive Bayes classifier (R e1071). No statistical method was used to fix the sample size in advance, and group allocation was not hidden from the investigators. According to the paper, TCR Vbeta CDR3 sequencing was carried out on more than 120 peripheral blood samples, which came from under 50 ophthalmopathy, fewer than 80 hyperthyroidism and roughly 17 progressor patients.

This sequence originates from a man in his forties with Graves disease. Donor details come from another sample of the same person, matched by shared clones. The input for sequencing was peripheral blood mononuclear cells (PBMCs), taken at new diagnosis, from a patient treated with antithyroid drugs. The chain joins TRBV24-1 to TRBJ2-7; possibly the D gene is TRBD2, per 6 matching bases. The CDR3 here reads CATSDSWAAGEQYF. The DNA sequence is as follows: TGTGCCACCAGTGACTCCTGGGCAGCGGGTGAGCAGTACTTC.